This TCR beta chain derives from a study of post-analysis software for immune sequencing data. Study as a whole: In terms of disease course, relapsing-remitting, secondary progressive and progressive-relapsing multiple sclerosis were included.

As regards this clonotype: The antigen is not known.

Study findings and constraints: Patients with multiple sclerosis recorded significantly lower normalized Chao1 diversity than controls, the study found. Patients carried several TRBV segments more frequently than controls did, and TRBV5-6, TRBV5-1 and TRBV20-1 were among them.

This CDR3 contains 18 residues. The germline V gene has CDR1 LGHNA and CDR2 YNFKEQ. TCR beta libraries were prepared from cDNA with unique molecular identifiers. Each batch of roughly 1 to 10 million T cells produced roughly 450,000 cDNA molecules. TCRdb re-called the PCR reads with MiXCR, one entry per CDR3 protein. The repertoire holds about 770,000 distinct CDR3 sequences, with 46% as singletons. Sequencing was carried out using blood. The chain joins TRBV4-2 to TRBJ2-7; 7 bases line up with TRBD2. The DNA end lines up better with TRBJ2-5; the J call may be wrong. The clonotype originates from a girl aged 10-17 years with multiple sclerosis. Written as DNA, the CDR3 is TGTGCCAGCAGCCAAGATGAAGGGAGGGCCGGAAGCGTCGGGACCCAGTACTTC. As protein: CASSQDEGRAGSVGTQYF.